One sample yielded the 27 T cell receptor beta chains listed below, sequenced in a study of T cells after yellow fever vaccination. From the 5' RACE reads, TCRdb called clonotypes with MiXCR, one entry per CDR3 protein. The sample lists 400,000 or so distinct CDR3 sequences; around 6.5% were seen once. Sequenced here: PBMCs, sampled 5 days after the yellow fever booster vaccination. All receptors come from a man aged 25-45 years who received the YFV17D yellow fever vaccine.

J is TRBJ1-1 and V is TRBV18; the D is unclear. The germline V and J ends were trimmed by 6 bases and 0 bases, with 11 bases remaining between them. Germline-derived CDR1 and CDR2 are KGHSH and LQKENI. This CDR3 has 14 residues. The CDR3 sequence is CASSPDGMNTEAFF. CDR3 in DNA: TGTGCCAGCTCGCCCGACGGCATGAACACTGAAGCTTTCTTT.

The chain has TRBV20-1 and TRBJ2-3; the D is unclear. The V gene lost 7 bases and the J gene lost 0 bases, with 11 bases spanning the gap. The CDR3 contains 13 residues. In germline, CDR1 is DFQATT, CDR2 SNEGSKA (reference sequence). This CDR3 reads CSVATDSTDTQYF. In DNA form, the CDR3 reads TGCAGTGTTGCCACGGACAGCACAGATACGCAGTATTTT.

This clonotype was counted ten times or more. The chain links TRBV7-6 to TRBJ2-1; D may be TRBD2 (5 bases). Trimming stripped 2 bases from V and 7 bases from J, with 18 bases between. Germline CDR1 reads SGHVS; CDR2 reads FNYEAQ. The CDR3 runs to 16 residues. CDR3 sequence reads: CASSLRGGSSLNEQFF. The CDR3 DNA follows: TGTGCCAGCAGCTTAAGAGGTGGGAGCTCCCTAAATGAGCAGTTCTTC.

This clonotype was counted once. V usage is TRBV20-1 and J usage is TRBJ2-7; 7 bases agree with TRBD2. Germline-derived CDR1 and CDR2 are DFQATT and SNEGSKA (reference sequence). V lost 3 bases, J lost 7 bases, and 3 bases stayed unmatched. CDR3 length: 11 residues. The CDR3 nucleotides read TGCAGTGCTAGGACGGGAGGAGAGCAGTACTTC. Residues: CSARTGGEQYF.

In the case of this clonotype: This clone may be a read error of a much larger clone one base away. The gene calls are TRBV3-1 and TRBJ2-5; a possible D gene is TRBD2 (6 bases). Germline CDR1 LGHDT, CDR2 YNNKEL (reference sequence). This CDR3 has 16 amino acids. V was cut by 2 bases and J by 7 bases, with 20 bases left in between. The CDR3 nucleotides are TGTGCCAGCAGCCAAACCCGGGCTAGCGTCGCGGGGACCCAGTACTTC. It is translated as CASSQTRASVAGTQYF.

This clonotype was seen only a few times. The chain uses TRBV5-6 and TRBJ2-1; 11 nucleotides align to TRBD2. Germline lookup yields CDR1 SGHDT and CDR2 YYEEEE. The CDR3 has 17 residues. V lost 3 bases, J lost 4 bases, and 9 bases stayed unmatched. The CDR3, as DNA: TGTGCCAGCAGCTGGGGGACTAGCGGCCAATTTTACAATGAGCAGTTCTTC. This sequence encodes CASSWGTSGQFYNEQFF.

Here the CDR3 DNA reads TGCAGTGCTAGAATCCCCCGGGACGGTTACACGCACACCTCCTACGAGCAGTACTTC. It codes for CSARIPRDGYTHTSYEQYF. The gene calls are TRBV20-1 and TRBJ2-7; possibly TRBD1 or TRBD2 for D (5 bases each). Trimming took off 2 bases at V and 0 bases at J, with 26 bases between the two ends. CDR3 size: 19 residues. Germline V gene sequence: CDR1 DFQATT, CDR2 SNEGSKA (reference sequence).

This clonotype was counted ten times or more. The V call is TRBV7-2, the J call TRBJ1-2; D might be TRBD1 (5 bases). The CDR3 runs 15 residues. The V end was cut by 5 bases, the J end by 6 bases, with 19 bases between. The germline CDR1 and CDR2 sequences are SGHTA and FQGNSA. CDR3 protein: CASSPDSGSKDGYTF. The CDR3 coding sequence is TGTGCCAGCAGCCCCGATTCAGGGTCAAAGGATGGCTACACCTTC.

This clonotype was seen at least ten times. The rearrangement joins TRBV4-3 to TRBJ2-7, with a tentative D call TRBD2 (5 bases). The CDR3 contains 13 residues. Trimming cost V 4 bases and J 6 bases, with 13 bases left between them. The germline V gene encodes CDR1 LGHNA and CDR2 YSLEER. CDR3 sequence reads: CASSRWVRAEQYF. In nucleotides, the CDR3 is TGCGCCAGCAGCCGGTGGGTGAGGGCCGAGCAGTACTTC.

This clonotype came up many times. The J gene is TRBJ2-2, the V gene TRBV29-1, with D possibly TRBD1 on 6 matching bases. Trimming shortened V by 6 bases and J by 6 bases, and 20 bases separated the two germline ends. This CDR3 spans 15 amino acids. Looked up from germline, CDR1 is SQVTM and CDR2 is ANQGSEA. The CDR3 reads CSVEQGDSVSGELFF. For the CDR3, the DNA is TGCAGCGTCGAACAGGGAGATAGTGTGTCCGGGGAGCTGTTTTTT.

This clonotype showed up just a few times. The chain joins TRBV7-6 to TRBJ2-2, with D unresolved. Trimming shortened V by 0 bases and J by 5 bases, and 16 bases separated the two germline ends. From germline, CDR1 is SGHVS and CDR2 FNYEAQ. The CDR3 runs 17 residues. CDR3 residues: CASSLAATKRWTGELFF. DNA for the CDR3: TGTGCCAGCAGCTTAGCAGCGACGAAGAGATGGACCGGGGAGCTGTTTTTT.

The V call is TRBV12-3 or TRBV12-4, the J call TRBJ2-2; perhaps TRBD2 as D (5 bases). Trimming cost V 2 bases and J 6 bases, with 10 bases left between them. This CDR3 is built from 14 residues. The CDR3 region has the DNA TGTGCCAGCAGTTTATCCGGGGATGCCGGGGAGCTGTTTTTT. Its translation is CASSLSGDAGELFF.

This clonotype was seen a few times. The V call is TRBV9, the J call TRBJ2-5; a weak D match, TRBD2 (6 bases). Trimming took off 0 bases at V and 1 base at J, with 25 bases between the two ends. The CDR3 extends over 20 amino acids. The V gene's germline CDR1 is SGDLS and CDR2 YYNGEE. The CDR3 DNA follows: TGTGCCAGCAGCGTAGCTACGATTGGGTTTGGCGGGACGACCCAAGAGACCCAGTACTTC. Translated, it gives CASSVATIGFGGTTQETQYF.

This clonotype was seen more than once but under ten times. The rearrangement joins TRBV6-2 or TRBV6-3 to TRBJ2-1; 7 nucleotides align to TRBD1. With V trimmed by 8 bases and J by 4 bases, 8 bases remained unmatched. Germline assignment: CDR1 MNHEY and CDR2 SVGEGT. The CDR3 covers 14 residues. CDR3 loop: CASQGDRLYNEQFF. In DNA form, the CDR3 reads TGTGCCAGCCAGGGGGACAGACTTTACAATGAGCAGTTCTTC.

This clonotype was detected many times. CDR3 coding DNA: TGTGCCAGCACCTACACCGTGGGGGTTCATCCCTACGAGCAGTACTTC. It translates to CASTYTVGVHPYEQYF. This chain joins TRBV7-2 and TRBJ2-7; TRBD1 or TRBD2 may be the D gene (5 bases each). CDR1 is SGHTA and CDR2 is FQGNSA in the germline V gene. V was cut by 7 bases and J by 2 bases, with 21 bases left in between. The CDR3 is 16 amino acids.

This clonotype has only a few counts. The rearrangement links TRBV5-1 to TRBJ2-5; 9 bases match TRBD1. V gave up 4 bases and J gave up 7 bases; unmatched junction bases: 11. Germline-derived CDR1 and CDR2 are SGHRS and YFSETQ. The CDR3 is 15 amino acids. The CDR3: CASSKTWTGEGTQYF. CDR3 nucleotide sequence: TGCGCCAGCAGCAAAACCTGGACAGGGGAAGGGACCCAGTACTTC.

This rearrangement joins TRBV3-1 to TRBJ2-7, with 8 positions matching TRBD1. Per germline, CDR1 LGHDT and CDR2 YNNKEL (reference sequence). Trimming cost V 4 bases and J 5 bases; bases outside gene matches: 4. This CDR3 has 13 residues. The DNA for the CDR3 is TGTGCCAGCAGCCTCAGGGGGCGCGACGAGCAGTACTTC. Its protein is CASSLRGRDEQYF.

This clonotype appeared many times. CDR3 sequence reads: CSGWGGQGLGTEAFF. CDR3 nucleotides: TGCAGCGGATGGGGTGGACAGGGTTTGGGCACTGAAGCTTTCTTT. V is TRBV29-1 and J is TRBJ1-1; TRBD1 agrees at 8 bases. With V trimmed by 7 bases and J by 4 bases, 14 bases remained unmatched. The CDR3 runs 15 residues. Germline values: CDR1 SQVTM, CDR2 ANQGSEA. The full variable domain, with the rest looked up from reference TRBV29-1 and TRBJ1-1, is SAVISQKPSRDICQRGTSLTIQCQVDSQVTMMFWYRQQPGQSLTLIATANQGSEATYESGFVIDKFPISRPNLTFSTLTVSNMSPEDSSIYLCSGWGGQGLGTEAFFGQGTRLTVV.

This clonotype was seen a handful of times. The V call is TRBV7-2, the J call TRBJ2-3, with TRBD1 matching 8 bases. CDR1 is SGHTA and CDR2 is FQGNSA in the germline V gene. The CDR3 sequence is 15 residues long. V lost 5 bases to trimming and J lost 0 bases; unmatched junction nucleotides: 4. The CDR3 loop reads CASSPDRGSTDTQYF. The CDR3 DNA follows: TGTGCCAGCAGCCCAGACAGGGGAAGCACAGATACGCAGTATTTT.

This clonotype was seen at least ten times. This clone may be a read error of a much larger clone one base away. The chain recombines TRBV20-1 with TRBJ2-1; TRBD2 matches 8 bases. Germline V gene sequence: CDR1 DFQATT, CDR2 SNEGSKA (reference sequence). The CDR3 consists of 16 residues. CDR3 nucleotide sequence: TGCTGTGCTAGAGACCCAAGCGGGAGTGCCCACAATGAGCAGTTCTTC. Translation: CCARDPSGSAHNEQFF.

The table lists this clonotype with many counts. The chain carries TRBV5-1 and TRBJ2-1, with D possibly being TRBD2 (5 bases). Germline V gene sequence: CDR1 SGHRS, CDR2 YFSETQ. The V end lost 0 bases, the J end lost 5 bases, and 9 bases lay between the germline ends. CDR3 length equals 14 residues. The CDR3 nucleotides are TGCGCCAGCAGCTTGGGACTACAGAACAATGAGCAGTTCTTC. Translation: CASSLGLQNNEQFF. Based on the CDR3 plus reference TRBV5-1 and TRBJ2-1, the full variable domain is KAGVTQTPRYLIKTRGQQVTLSCSPISGHRSVSWYQQTPGQGLQFLFEYFSETQRNKGNFPGRFSGRQFSNSRSEMNVSTLELGDSALYLCASSLGLQNNEQFFGPGTRLTVL.

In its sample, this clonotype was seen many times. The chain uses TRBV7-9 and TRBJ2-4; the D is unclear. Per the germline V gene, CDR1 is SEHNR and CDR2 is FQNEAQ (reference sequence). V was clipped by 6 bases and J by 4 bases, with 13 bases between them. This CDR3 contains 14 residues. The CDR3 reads CASSNRDGKNIQYF. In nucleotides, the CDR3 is TGTGCCAGCAGTAACCGCGACGGGAAAAACATTCAGTACTTC.

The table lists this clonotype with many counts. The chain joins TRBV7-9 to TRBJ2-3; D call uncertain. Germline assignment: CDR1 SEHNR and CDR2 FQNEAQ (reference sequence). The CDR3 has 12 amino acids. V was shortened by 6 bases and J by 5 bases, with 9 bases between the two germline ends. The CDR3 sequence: CASRFDRDTQYF. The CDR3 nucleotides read TGTGCCAGCAGATTTGATAGAGATACGCAGTATTTT.

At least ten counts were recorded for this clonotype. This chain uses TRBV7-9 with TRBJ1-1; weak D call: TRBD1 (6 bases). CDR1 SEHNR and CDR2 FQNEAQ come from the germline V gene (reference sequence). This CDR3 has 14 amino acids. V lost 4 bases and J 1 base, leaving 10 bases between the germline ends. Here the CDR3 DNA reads TGTGCCAGCAGCTCCCCGGGACAGAACACTGAAGCTTTCTTT. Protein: CASSSPGQNTEAFF.

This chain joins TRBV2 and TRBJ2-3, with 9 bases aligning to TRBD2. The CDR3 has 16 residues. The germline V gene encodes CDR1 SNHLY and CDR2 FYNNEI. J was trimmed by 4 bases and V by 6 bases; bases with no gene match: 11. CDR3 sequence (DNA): TGTGCCAGCAGGGAATTAGCGGGAGTAGGTCCAGATACGCAGTATTTT. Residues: CASRELAGVGPDTQYF.

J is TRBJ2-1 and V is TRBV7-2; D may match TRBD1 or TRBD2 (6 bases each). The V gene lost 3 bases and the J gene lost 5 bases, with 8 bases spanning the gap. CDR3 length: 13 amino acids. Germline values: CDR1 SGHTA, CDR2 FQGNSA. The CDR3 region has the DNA TGTGCCAGCAGCTTTCGGGGGCACAATGAGCAGTTCTTC. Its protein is CASSFRGHNEQFF.

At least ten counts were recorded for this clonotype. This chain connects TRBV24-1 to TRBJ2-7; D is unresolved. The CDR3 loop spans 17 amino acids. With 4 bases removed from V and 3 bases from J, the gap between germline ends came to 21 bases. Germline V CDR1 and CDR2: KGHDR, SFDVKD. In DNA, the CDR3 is TGTGCCACCAGTGACCTGAGTGGTAGGGTCACTAACTACGAGCAGTACTTC. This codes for CATSDLSGRVTNYEQYF.